The clone carrying this T cell receptor (beta chain) was found a few times. What it recognizes is unknown. A J-beta primer mix and a sample-barcoded 5' primer were used in a second PCR of roughly 7 to 12 cycles. A template-switch adaptor containing 12 random nucleotides labeled each cDNA molecule. MiXCR, applied by TCRdb to the 5' RACE reads, yields one record per CDR3 protein. The data show about 1,500,000 distinct CDR3 sequences, with 25% to 30% seen just once and 7.7% held by the top ten. Russia was home to the donors, healthy Caucasian individuals aged 6 to 90. Researchers collected about 10 milliliters of peripheral blood from every single donor. The CDR3 runs to 14 residues. CDR1 is SGHRS and CDR2 is YFSETQ in the germline V gene. Trimming stripped 3 bases from V and 10 bases from J, with 17 bases between. The data stem from a study of blood T cells in healthy people across ages. Notes on the study in general: A roughly linear fall in TCR beta diversity per million T cells was seen with increasing age.

The V gene is TRBV5-1, the J gene TRBJ2-1; TRBD2 might be the D (6 bases). Sequences were obtained from blood. The TCR sequence derives from a woman in her twenties or thirties in good health. CDR3 bases: TGCGCCAGCAGCTCTAGCGTTAGCTCCTACGAGCAGTTCTTC. Protein: CASSSSVSSYEQFF.